This record covers a single T cell receptor (beta chain). This clonotype was seen a handful of times. This clone's antigen is unknown. No much larger clone exists at a distance of one base, and base qualities are not known. The library came from 5' RACE. Sequencing used an Illumina HiSeq 2500. A second PCR of 7 to 11 cycles was performed with a sample-barcoded 5' primer and a J-beta primer mix. A template-switch 5' adaptor carrying 12 random nucleotides introduced a unique molecular identifier onto each TCR beta cDNA molecule. Each sample yielded at least 3 million CDR3-containing paired-end reads. All of the RNA was converted into first-strand cDNA using the Mint cDNA synthesis kit, with a TRBC-specific oligonucleotide serving as the primer. Following uracil-DNA glycosylase treatment, all cDNA underwent a first 18-cycle PCR with the universal primers M1SS and BC2_uni_R. Under the source paper's analysis protocol: For normalization, 1 million high-quality reads, each with a distinct molecular identifier, were randomly selected from each sample. Reads with shared molecular identifiers were discarded instead of being binned into consensus sequences. MiTCR, run with a Q25 quality threshold and the strictest error-elimination algorithm, handled CDR3 identification, clonotype clustering and error correction. Lower-bound total TCR beta diversity was estimated with a nonparametric unseen species model using Euler transformation. TCRdb reworked the public reads: Q25 trimming with fastp, MiXCR clone assembly, productive beta chains retained. Rows with a matching CDR3 protein are joined into one entry that keeps the most common DNA and genes. In this record, the V and J calls reflect TCRdb's handling and not the investigators' own analysis. This sample holds about 930,000 distinct CDR3 sequences; almost 30% were observed only once. Roughly 10% of the sample is in the top ten clones.

The source of the sample is a study of blood T cells in healthy people across ages (dated by TCRdb to the mid-2010s). Background on the whole study: Template switching captured roughly one uniquely barcoded TCR beta cDNA molecule per two T cells in model experiments. To track age-related changes in TCR beta repertoire diversity, the study relied on deep sequencing normalized with unique cDNA molecular identifiers. Donors were grouped into four age groups: young (average approximately 15 years), middle-aged (about 38), aged (about 59) and long-lived (approximately 78). For two donors (one aged 18 to 29 and one aged 80 or older), the study analyzed two additional independent replicas of 1 million unique cDNA reads from the same blood draw. Overall study results and their limits: Observed TCR beta diversity per million T cells fell roughly linearly with age, and a significant reduction was already apparent by age about 38. The long-lived group showed more naive CD4+ T cells, fewer expanded clones and increased TCR diversity than the aged group, suggesting age selection. Estimates of total diversity based on one million sequenced T cells were considered lower bounds and underestimates. Observed TCR beta diversity correlated strongly with the percentage of naive T cells measured by flow cytometry. Because donor CMV infection status was unknown, age-related changes in expanded clonotypes were potentially confounded. Because profiling used bulk unsorted PBMCs, naive and antigen-experienced compartments could not be compared conclusively.

Donors were 30 to 45 systemically healthy Caucasian individuals from Russia aged roughly 6 to 100 years. Each donor gave approximately 9.3 milliliters of peripheral blood, collected into EDTA-treated Vacutainer tubes. PBMCs were isolated by Ficoll-Paque density-gradient centrifugation, with at least 6 million obtained per sample. Trizol reagent was used to extract total RNA from the PBMCs, yielding at least 5.5 micrograms per sample. For every donor, an aliquot of PBMCs went through flow cytometry to measure the percentages of naive CD45RAhigh/CD27high T cells. According to the germline V gene, CDR1 reads SGDLS and CDR2 reads YYNGEE. After removal of 1 base from V and 6 bases from J, the junction retains 3 bases not matched to a gene. From cysteine to phenylalanine, the CDR3 is 14 amino acids long. The only DNA kept is the CDR3, 42 bases in frame from the first base. These data were likewise used in another study, on T cells of mothers and their children. Reported in the second study: The donors were nine systemically healthy Caucasian individuals, made up of three mothers and their six children. cDNA synthesis consumed the entire amount of extracted RNA, loaded at approximately 1.6 ug RNA in each 15 ul reaction. In the second PCR, sample barcodes and 2-4 random nucleotides were introduced via the M1S primer. More than 9.5 million TCR beta CDR3 reads were obtained from each mother, and millions of reads were obtained from each child. Thymic selection similarly shapes TCR recombination output in related and unrelated pairs, with minor effect from inherited differences. Normalized repertoire overlap in related mother-child pairs was always slightly higher than in unrelated mother-child pairs, but the difference was never significant. Persistent microchimeric T cell clones were not detected, at a sensitivity of around 99 clones per million clonotypes. In the study, deep NGS was used to compare the TCR beta repertoires of mothers and children, and features distinguishing related mother-child pairs from unrelated individuals were sought. The mean age was approximately 41 +/- 4 years for the mothers and approximately 11 +/- 4 years for the children. After adapters were ligated using NEBNext reagents, the libraries underwent 100+100 nt paired-end sequencing on an Illumina HiSeq 2000. To prevent cross-contamination, the mother and child libraries were prepared a month apart and were sequenced in separate runs. For each donor, somewhere between roughly 500,000 and 2,100,000 distinct TCR beta clonotypes were identified. Naive TCR beta clonotypes were estimated from low-frequency clonotypes matched to each donor's FACS-determined naive share, without sorting.

Sequenced input: blood. The sequence joins TRBV9 to TRBJ1-1, with 10 central nucleotides matching TRBD1. This clonotype was sampled from a woman in her thirties or forties in good health. CDR3 reads: CASSVWDRGAEAFF. The nucleotide sequence is TGTGCCAGCAGCGTATGGGACAGGGGAGCTGAAGCTTTCTTT.